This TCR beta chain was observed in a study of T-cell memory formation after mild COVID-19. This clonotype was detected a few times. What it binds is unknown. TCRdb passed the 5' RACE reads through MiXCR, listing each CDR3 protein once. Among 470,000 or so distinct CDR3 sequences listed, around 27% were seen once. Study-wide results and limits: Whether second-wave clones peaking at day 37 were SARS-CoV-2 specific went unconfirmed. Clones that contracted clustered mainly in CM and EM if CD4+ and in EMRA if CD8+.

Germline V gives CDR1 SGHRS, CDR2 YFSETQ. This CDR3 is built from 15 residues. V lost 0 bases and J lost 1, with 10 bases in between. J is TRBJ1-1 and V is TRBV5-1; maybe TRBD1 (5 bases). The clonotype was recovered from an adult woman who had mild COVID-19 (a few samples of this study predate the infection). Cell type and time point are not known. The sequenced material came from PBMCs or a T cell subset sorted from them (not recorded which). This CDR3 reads CASSLAGGENTEAFF. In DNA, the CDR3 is TGCGCCAGCAGCTTGGCGGGAGGGGAGAACACTGAAGCTTTCTTT.